This T cell receptor (beta chain) was sequenced during a study of blood T cell repertoires in COVID-19. Study details: The study drew acute and convalescent COVID-19 samples from the United States, Italy and Spain. PBMCs, B-cell-depleted T cells, or T cells provided the cDNA or gDNA that made up the material.

This clone was detected only a few times. Germline CDR1 MNHEY, CDR2 SMNVEV (reference sequence). The CDR3 consists of 14 residues. V lost 3 bases, J lost 4 bases, and 1 base stayed unmatched. Those enrolled in Seattle joined during active infection and were followed longitudinally afterward. Methods used by the authors: The authors estimated nucleated cell counts from reference gene primer amplification. Generated by immunoSEQ multiplex PCR, the TCRdb table keeps only in-frame clones and is missing some. The V and J calls and clone size were taken over from that table, and D and trimming were inferred from the DNA. This sample yields 250,000 to 350,000 clones, of which about 86% are seen a single time; about 15% belongs to the top ten.

The chain recombines TRBV27 with TRBJ1-5; 9 bases are a match to TRBD1. The specimen was peripheral blood. This receptor was identified in a person aged 65 to 85 with COVID-19, enrolled during active disease. The CDR3 sequence: CASSFGQGNQPQHF. CDR3 bases: TGTGCCAGCAGTTTCGGACAGGGGAATCAGCCCCAGCATTTT.